This is a list of T cell receptor beta chains from one sample in a study of blood T cell repertoires in COVID-19. Measured with immunoSEQ multiplex PCR; TCRdb has only the in-frame clones, and not every one. This table has about 190,000 clones, about 88% appearing once. Source material: peripheral blood. The receptors originated from a man aged 70 or older with active or convalescent COVID-19. CDR3s include the opening cysteine and the closing phenylalanine or tryptophan. A D gene is named only where the DNA matches it firmly. Only part of the rows carry a size: once, few, many, or a class if the clone is expanded.

TRBJ2-3 NA TRBV6-2/TRBV6-3 TRBD1 TGTGCCAGCAGCACCACAGGGGTAGGAACAGATACGCAGTATTTT CASSTTGVGTDTQYF
TRBJ2-2 NA TRBV28 NA TGTGCCAGCAGACGTCGCCGGAGTGGCGGCACCGGGGAGCTGTTTTTT CASRRRRSGGTGELFF
TRBJ2-2 once TRBV7-6 TRBD1 TGTGCCAGCAGCCTACAGGGGGACACCGGGGAGCTGTTTTTT CASSLQGDTGELFF
TRBJ2-1 NA TRBV28 NA TGTGCCAGCAACCGGGGTTCCTACAATGAGCAGTTCTTC CASNRGSYNEQFF
TRBJ2-1 NA TRBV7-2 NA TGTGCCAGCAGAACGGACAGTACGGTGGATTACAATGAGCAGTTCTTC CASRTDSTVDYNEQFF
TRBJ2-7 NA TRBV27 TRBD2 TGTGCCAGCAGTTTATCGACTTCTAGCGGGGGGCGTGAGCAGTACTTC CASSLSTSSGGREQYF
TRBJ1-1 NA TRBV5-1 NA TGCGCCAGCAGCACTTCGACAGTGAACACTGAAGCTTTCTTT CASSTSTVNTEAFF
TRBJ1-1 NA TRBV5-1 TRBD1 TGCGCCAGCAGCTCTCAGGGGGGCATGAACACTGAAGCTTTCTTT CASSSQGGMNTEAFF
TRBJ2-6 few TRBV2 TRBD1 TGTGCCAGCGGGAGTAAGGGGACAGGGGAGTCTGGGGCCAACGTCCTGACTTTC CASGSKGTGESGANVLTF
TRBJ2-7 NA TRBV4-3 TRBD1 TGCGCCAGCAGCAGGACAGGGGACTACGAGCAGTACTTC CASSRTGDYEQYF
TRBJ2-3 NA TRBV2 TRBD2 TGTGCCAGCAGCCACCAAAGGACTAGCGGGGGTTACGCAGATACGCAGTATTTT CASSHQRTSGGYADTQYF
TRBJ1-2 NA TRBV5-8 TRBD1 TGTGCCAGCAGCTGGTCCGGACAGGGGGACAATGGCTACACCTTC CASSWSGQGDNGYTF
TRBJ2-5 once TRBV5-1 TRBD1 TGCGCCAGCAGCTCAGGGACAGGCGCCAGGGAGACCCAGTACTTC CASSSGTGARETQYF
TRBJ2-7 NA TRBV19 TRBD2 TGTGCCAGTAGTAGGCGGGAGGCGACCTACGAGCAGTACTTC CASSRREATYEQYF
TRBJ2-6 NA TRBV5-1 NA TGCGCCAGCAGCTTGGAAGGGGCTGGGGCCAACGTCCTGACTTTC CASSLEGAGANVLTF
TRBJ2-2 NA TRBV28 TRBD1 TGTGCCAGCAGACACGGACAGGGGTCATTCACCGGGGAGCTGTTTTTT CASRHGQGSFTGELFF
TRBJ2-3 NA TRBV6-2/TRBV6-3 TRBD2 TGTGCCAGCAGTTACCTTGTGGCGGGAGGTCCGATCTACACAGATACGCAGTATTTT CASSYLVAGGPIYTDTQYF
TRBJ2-7 NA TRBV5-6 NA TGTGCCAGCAGCGGCAGAAACAAACCCTACGAGCAGTACTTC CASSGRNKPYEQYF
TRBJ2-1 NA TRBV5-1 TRBD1 TGCGCCAGCAGCTTGGCCCAGGGGGCTGGGGAGCAGTTCTTC CASSLAQGAGEQFF
TRBJ2-3 NA TRBV7-6 TRBD2 TGTGCCAGCATCCTGGGGAGGGGCACAGATACGCAGTATTTT CASILGRGTDTQYF
TRBJ1-4 once TRBV5-6 TRBD1 TGTGCCAGCAGCATCGGACAGGGGACGTTCGAACTGTTTTTT CASSIGQGTFELFF
TRBJ2-1 NA TRBV2 NA TGTGCCAGCAGTGAATCTTTGAGTGAGCAGTTCTTC CASSESLSEQFF